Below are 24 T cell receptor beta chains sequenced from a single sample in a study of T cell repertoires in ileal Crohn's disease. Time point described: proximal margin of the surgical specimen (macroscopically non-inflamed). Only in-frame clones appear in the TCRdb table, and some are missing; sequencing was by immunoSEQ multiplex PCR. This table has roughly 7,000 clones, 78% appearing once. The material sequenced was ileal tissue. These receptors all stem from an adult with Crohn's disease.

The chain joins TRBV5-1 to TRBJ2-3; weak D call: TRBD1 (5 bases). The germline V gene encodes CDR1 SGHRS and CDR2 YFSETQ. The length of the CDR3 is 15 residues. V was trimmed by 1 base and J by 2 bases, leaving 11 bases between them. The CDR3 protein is CASSLRGTFTDTQYF. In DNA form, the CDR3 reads TGCGCCAGCAGCTTGAGGGGCACATTCACAGATACGCAGTATTTT.

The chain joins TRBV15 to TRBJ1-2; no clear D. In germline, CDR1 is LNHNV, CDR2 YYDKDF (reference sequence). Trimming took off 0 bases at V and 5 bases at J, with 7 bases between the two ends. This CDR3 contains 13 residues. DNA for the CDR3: TGTGCCACCAGCAGAGATTCGGGGTATGGCTACACCTTC. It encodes CATSRDSGYGYTF.

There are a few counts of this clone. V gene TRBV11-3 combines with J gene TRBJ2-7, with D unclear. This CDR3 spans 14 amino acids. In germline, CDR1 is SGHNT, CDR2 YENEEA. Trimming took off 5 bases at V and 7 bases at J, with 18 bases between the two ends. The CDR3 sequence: CASSPPGNLVEQYF. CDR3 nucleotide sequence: TGTGCCAGCAGCCCCCCGGGCAATCTTGTGGAGCAGTACTTC.

The CDR3 region has the DNA TGTGCCAGCAGCCAGGACAGACCATCGAGGGAGACCCAGTACTTC. Residues: CASSQDRPSRETQYF. This chain links TRBV11-2 with TRBJ2-5, with D possibly TRBD1 on 6 matching bases. The germline CDR1 and CDR2 sequences are SGHAT and FQNNGV. This CDR3 is 15 amino acids long. Trimming removed 5 bases from V and 5 bases from J, with 18 bases in between.

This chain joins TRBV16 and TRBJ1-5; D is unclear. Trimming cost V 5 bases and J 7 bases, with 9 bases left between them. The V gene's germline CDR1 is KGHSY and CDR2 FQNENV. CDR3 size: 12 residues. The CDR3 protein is CASSSSEQPQHF. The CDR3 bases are TGTGCCAGCAGCTCCTCCGAGCAGCCCCAGCATTTT.

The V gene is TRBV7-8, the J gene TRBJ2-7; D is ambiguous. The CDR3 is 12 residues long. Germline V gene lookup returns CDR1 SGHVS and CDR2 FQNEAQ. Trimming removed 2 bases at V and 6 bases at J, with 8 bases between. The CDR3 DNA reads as TGTGCCAGCAGCTTAAGTGGATCCGAGCAGTACTTC. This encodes CASSLSGSEQYF.

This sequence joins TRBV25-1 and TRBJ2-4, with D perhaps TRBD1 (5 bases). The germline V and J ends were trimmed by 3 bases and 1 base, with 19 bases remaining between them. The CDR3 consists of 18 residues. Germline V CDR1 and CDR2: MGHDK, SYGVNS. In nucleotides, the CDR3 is TGTGCCAGCAGTGACTCCAGGGCCCTAAGTTGGGCCAAAAACATTCAGTACTTC. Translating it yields CASSDSRALSWAKNIQYF.

The CDR3 DNA sequence: TGTGCCAGCAGCCCGAGCTACGAGCAGTACTTC. As protein: CASSPSYEQYF. The chain carries TRBV7-9 and TRBJ2-7; D gene ambiguous. The CDR3 totals 11 residues. CDR1 and CDR2 (germline): SEHNR, FQNEAQ (reference sequence). Trimming left V 5 bases short and J 3 bases short, with 5 bases between.

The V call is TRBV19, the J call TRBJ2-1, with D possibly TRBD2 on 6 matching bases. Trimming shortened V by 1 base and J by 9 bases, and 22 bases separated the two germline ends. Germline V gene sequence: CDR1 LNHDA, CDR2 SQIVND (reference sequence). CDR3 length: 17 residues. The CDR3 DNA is TGTGCCAGTAGTATAGGGGACTCAACGAAGGAGGCCGGTGAGCAGTTCTTC. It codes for CASSIGDSTKEAGEQFF.

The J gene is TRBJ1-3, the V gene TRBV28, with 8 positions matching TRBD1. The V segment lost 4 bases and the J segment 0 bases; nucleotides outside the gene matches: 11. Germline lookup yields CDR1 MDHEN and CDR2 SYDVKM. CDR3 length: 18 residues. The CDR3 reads CASSSPDRDFSSGNTIYF. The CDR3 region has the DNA TGTGCCAGCAGTTCCCCGGACAGGGACTTCAGCTCTGGAAACACCATATATTTT.

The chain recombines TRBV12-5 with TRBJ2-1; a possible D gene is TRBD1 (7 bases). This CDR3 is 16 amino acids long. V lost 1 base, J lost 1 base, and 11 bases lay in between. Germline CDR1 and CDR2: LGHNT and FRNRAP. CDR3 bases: TGTGCTAGTGGTTTGGAGCAGGGGGGATCCTACAATGAGCAGTTCTTC. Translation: CASGLEQGGSYNEQFF.

The CDR3 spells CASSSDRGYRNTIYF. The CDR3 region has the DNA TGCGCCAGCAGCAGTGACAGGGGATACAGAAACACCATATATTTT. The V and J genes are TRBV5-1 and TRBJ1-3, with 8 positions matching TRBD1. With 4 bases clipped from V and 5 bases from J, the junction kept 8 bases outside the gene matches. The CDR3 sequence is 15 residues long. The germline V gene has CDR1 SGHRS and CDR2 YFSETQ. The full variable domain, its missing parts supplied by reference TRBV5-1 and TRBJ1-3, is KAGVTQTPRYLIKTRGQQVTLSCSPISGHRSVSWYQQTPGQGLQFLFEYFSETQRNKGNFPGRFSGRQFSNSRSEMNVSTLELGDSALYLCASSSDRGYRNTIYFGEGSWLTVV.

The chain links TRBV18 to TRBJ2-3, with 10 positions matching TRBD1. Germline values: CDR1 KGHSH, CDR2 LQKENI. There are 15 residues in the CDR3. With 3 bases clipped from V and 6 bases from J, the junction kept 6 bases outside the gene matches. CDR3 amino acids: CASSPRDRGFDTQYF. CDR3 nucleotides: TGTGCCAGCTCACCCCGGGACAGGGGATTTGATACGCAGTATTTT. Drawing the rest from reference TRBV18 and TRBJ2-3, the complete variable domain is NAGVMQNPRHLVRRRGQEARLRCSPMKGHSHVYWYRQLPEEGLKFMVYLQKENIIDESGMPKERFSAEFPKEGPSILRIQQVVRGDSAAYFCASSPRDRGFDTQYFGPGTRLTVL.

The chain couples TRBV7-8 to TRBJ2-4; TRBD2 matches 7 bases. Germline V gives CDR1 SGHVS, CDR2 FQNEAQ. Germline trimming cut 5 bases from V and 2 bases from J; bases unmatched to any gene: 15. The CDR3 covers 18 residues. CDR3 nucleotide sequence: TGTGCCAGCAGCCCTTGGGGGGGGGTATTTATGACCAAAAACATTCAGTACTTC. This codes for CASSPWGGVFMTKNIQYF.

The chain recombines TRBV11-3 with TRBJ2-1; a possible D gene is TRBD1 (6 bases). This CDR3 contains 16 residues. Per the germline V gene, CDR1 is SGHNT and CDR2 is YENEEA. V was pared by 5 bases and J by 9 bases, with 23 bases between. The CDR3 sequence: CASSESGTRIGGEQFF. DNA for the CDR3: TGTGCCAGCAGCGAATCCGGGACAAGGATTGGGGGTGAGCAGTTCTTC.

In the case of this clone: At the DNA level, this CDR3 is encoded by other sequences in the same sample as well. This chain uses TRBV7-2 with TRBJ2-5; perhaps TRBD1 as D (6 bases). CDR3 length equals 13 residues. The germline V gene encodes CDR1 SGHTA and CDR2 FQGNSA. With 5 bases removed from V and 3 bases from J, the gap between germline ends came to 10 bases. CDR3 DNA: TGTGCCAGCAGCCTCGGGACAAAAGAGACCCAGTACTTC. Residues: CASSLGTKETQYF.

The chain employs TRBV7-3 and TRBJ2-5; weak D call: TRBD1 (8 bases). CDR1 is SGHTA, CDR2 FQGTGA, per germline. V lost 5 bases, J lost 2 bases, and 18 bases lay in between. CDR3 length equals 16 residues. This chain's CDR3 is CASSPFGQGGQETQYF. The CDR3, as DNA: TGTGCCAGCAGCCCCTTCGGACAGGGAGGGCAAGAGACCCAGTACTTC.

This chain's CDR3 is CASSEYFIHF. The CDR3 coding sequence is TGTGCCAGCAGTGAATATTTTATCCACTTT. The chain joins TRBV6-1 to TRBJ1-6, with D unresolved. This CDR3 has 10 residues. Germline CDR1 and CDR2: MNHNS and SASEGT. The germline V and J ends were trimmed by 2 bases and 17 bases, with 7 bases remaining between them.

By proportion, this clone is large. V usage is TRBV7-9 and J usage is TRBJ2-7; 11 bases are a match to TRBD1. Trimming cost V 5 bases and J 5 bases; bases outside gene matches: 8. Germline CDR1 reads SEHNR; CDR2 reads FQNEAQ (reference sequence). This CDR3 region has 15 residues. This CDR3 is CASSLEWTGGDEQYF. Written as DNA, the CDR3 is TGTGCCAGCAGCCTCGAATGGACAGGGGGCGACGAGCAGTACTTC. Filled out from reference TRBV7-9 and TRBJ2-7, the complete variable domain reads DTGVSQNPRHKITKRGQNVTFRCDPISEHNRLYWYRQTLGQGPEFLTYFQNEAQLEKSRLLSDRFSAERPKGSFSTLEIQRTEQGDSAMYLCASSLEWTGGDEQYFGPGTRLTVT.

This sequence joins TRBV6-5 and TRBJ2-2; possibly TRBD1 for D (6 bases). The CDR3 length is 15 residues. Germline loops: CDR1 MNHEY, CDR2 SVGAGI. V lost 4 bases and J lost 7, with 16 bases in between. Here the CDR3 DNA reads TGTGCCAGCAGTTCTCACAGGGTTCGGGGCGGGGAGCTGTTTTTT. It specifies CASSSHRVRGGELFF.

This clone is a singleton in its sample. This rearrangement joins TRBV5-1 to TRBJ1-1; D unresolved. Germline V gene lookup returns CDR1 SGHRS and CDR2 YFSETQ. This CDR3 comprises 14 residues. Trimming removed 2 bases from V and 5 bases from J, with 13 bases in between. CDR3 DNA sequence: TGCGCCAGCAGCTTAGAGACCGTAGGGACTGAAGCTTTCTTT. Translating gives CASSLETVGTEAFF.

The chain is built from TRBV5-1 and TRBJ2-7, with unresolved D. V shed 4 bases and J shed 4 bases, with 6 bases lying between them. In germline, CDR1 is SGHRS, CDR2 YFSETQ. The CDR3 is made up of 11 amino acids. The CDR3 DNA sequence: TGCGCCAGCAGCCCGGGTTACGAGCAGTACTTC. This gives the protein CASSPGYEQYF.

DNA for the CDR3: TGCGCCAGCAGCTTGACCTTTAGCGAGGACGAGCAGTACTTC. This codes for CASSLTFSEDEQYF. The chain combines TRBV5-1 with TRBJ2-7, with TRBD2 as a possible D gene (5 bases). CDR1 SGHRS and CDR2 YFSETQ come from the germline V gene. V dropped 1 base and J dropped 5 bases, with 13 bases sitting between them. CDR3 length: 14 residues.

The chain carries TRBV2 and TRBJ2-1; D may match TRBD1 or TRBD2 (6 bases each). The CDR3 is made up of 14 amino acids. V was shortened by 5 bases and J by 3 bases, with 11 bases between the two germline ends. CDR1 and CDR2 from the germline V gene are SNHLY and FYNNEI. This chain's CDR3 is CASSRGGLYNEQFF. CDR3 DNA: TGTGCCAGCAGTAGAGGGGGGCTCTACAATGAGCAGTTCTTC.